This TCR beta chain was recorded in a study of T cells in Graves' hyperthyroidism and ophthalmopathy (dated by TCRdb to the late 2010s). With respect to the entire study: Peripheral blood samples were taken at the time of initial diagnosis, prior to any treatment. Prospective prediction of ophthalmopathy was tested in an independent validation cohort of fewer than 20 hyperthyroidism patients and some 17 patients who later progressed to ophthalmopathy. According to the paper, TCR Vbeta CDR3 sequencing was carried out on 120 to 150 peripheral blood samples, which came from 40 to 45 ophthalmopathy, roughly 75 hyperthyroidism and roughly 17 progressor patients. Once sampling was done, hyperthyroidism patients were given methimazole at a starting dose of 30 mg daily, whereas ophthalmopathy patients were given high-dose intravenous methylprednisolone. The roughly 94 discovery patients were randomly divided into training and test sets at a 7:3 ratio. The study also compared thyroid tissue and blood T-cell repertoires from a handful of Graves' hyperthyroidism patients. A discovery cohort of 95 to 100 patients, approximately 45 with Graves' ophthalmopathy and about 58 with stable Graves' hyperthyroidism, was used to find distinguishing TCR V-J signatures. Overall study results and their limits: Sample size was not statistically predetermined, and investigators were not blinded to group allocation. In validation, the model predicted progression to ophthalmopathy with over 60% sensitivity and less than 80% specificity, a median of 6.5 months before onset. Most expanded thyroid clonotypes (frequency above 0.001) were also found in blood, which suggests that blood repertoires may mirror thyroid immune responses. A model built on a 13 V-J signature distinguished ophthalmopathy from stable hyperthyroidism, reaching roughly 88% sensitivity and 81.08% specificity in cross-validation and 80%/75% in testing.

Ophthalmopathy patients had moderately to severely active disease, Clinical Activity Score of at least 3, NOSPECS grade of at least 4, and duration under 3 months. Exclusion was applied to patients with uncontrolled infections, other autoimmune diseases, pregnancy or lactation. Diagnoses were based on clinical symptoms, serum thyroxine and TRAb, thyroid ultrasound and orbital computed tomography. PBMCs were separated from under 11 ml of fresh peripheral blood using Ficoll-Paque density gradient centrifugation. Trizol reagent was used to extract total RNA, and RNA quality was then checked on an Agilent 2100 Bioanalyzer. V is pared back by 2 bases and J by 8 bases, with 19 bases lying between the germline termini. The CDR3 holds 16 amino acids from the cysteine to the phenylalanine. Of the read, only the CDR3 DNA is kept; its 48 bases are in frame from base 1. CDR1 KGHSH and CDR2 LQKENI are derived from the germline V gene.

This clonotype was observed many times. Which antigen it targets is not known. Base quality data are lacking; no much larger clone is found one base away. Amplification of TCR beta CDR3 regions was carried out from RNA transcripts. A first-round RT-PCR of the TCR CDR3 used the HTBI primer set with the Qiagen OneStep RT-PCR kit. The libraries were constructed in a second round of multiplex PCR and then size-selected and purified. Libraries were sequenced paired-end with 100 bp reads on an Illumina HiSeq2000. Per the original workflow: SOAPnuke was used to process the raw data, throwing out any read that contained adapters or uncalled bases, had a mean Phred below 15, or lacked an exact constant-primer or identifier match. High-quality paired reads were merged using COPE v1.2.5, and each unique nucleotide sequence was defined as a clonotype. Clonotypes were aligned to IMGT TRBV, TRBD and TRBJ reference segments using MiTCR v1.1. Analysis was restricted to V-J combinations with a frequency above 0.0001, which covered 99% to 99.2% of repertoires. The TCS score was defined as the ratio of F50 (clonal expansion) to E x V (chaos), calculated using BLOSUM62-based TCRdist between CDR3 peptides within each V-J. Welch's t-statistics and random forest reduced fewer than 600 V-J features to some 14, which were used in a naive Bayes classifier (R e1071). The raw public reads went through TCRdb reprocessing: fastp at Q25, MiXCR clone calling, in-frame beta chains kept. Every CDR3 protein is listed once, alongside the most common genes and DNA of its rows. The authors' filters were not applied to this entry. The sample yields 490,000 or so distinct CDR3 sequences; about 16% were counted once. In total, the top ten clones hold 29% of the sample.

The sequencing input was blood. The chain is assembled from TRBV18 and TRBJ2-4; the D gene is perhaps TRBD2, from 6 matching bases. The sequence was obtained from a woman aged 25 to 39 with Graves' ophthalmopathy. The encoded CDR3 is CASSPGTAGLEDIQYF. The DNA sequence reads TGTGCCAGCTCACCAGGGACGGCGGGACTTGAGGACATTCAGTACTTC.